The entry below describes one T cell receptor beta chain. Its antigen is undetermined. The source of the sample is a study of cytomegalovirus exposure and HLA in healthy donors. Study-wide findings and caveats: The study had only CMV serostatus as immune exposure information.

The primer mix had 60 Vbeta and 13 Jbeta primers. Profiled with immunoSEQ multiplex PCR; TCRdb holds only in-frame clones, not every one. The data show around 160,000 clones, 60% to 85% seen once. The CDR3 sequence is 16 residues long. Unmatched junction bases numbered 12, after V lost 2 bases and J lost 7 bases. In germline, CDR1 is WNHNN, CDR2 SYGVQD (reference sequence). Sequenced material: PBMCs. J is TRBJ2-7 and V is TRBV10-1; TRBD1 aligns across 9 bases. The source is a man aged 40-50 years in good health and CMV-seropositive. CDR3 DNA: TGCGCCAGCAGTGAGATCCCGGGACAGGGTCGGTATGAGCAGTACTTC. This sequence encodes CASSEIPGQGRYEQYF.